The sample holds many counts of the clone carrying this T cell receptor beta chain. Its antigen is as yet unknown. This record comes from a study of T cells after posttransplantation cyclophosphamide. Deletions cut 1 base from V and 6 bases from J, with 10 bases between. This CDR3 comprises 14 residues. CDR1 is SGHTA, CDR2 FQGNSA, per germline. This table comes from immunoSEQ multiplex PCR, and its TCRdb copy is limited to in-frame clones, with some not included. This table holds 2,500 or so clones with no singletons; the top ten claim about 9.4%. Busulfan-fludarabine conditioning, marrow transplant, and cyclophosphamide on days +3 and +4 were administered. Study observations and caveats: Skin or GI-infiltrating T cells shared few TRB sequences with blood.

The chain couples TRBV7-2 to TRBJ2-1, with D hard to call. This TCR was recovered from a female patient aged 50-59 years who received an allogeneic stem cell transplant from a related donor, was CMV-positive, and had no GVHD. Some T cells may arise from the graft donor. Sequences were derived from PBMCs, sampled 32 days after allogeneic stem cell transplant with posttransplant cyclophosphamide. The CDR3 sequence: CASSLVYSSNEQFF. The CDR3 DNA sequence: TGTGCCAGCAGCTTAGTTTACAGTAGCAATGAGCAGTTCTTC.